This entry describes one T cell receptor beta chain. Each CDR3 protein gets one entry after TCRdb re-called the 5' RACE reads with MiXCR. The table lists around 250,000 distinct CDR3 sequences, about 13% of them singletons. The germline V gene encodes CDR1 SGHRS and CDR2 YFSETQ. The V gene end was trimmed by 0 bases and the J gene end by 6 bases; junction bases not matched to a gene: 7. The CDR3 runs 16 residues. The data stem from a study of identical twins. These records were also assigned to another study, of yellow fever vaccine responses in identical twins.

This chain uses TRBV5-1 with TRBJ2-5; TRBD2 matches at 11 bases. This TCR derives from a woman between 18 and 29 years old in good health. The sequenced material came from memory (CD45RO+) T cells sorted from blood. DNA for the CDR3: TGCGCCAGCAGCTTGGCGGGACTAGCGGCCATGAAGACCCAGTACTTC. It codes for CASSLAGLAAMKTQYF.